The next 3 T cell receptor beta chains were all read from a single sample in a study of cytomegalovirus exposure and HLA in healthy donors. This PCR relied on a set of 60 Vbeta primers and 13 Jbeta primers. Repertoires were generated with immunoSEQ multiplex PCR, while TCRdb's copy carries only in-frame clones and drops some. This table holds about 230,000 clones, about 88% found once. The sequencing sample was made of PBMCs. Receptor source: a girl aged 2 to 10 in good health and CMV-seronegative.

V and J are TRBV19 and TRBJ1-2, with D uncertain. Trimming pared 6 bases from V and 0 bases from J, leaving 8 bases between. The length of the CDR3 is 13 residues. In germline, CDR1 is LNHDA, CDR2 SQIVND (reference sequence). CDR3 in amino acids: CASRLTANYGYTF. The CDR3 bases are TGTGCCAGTAGACTAACTGCTAACTATGGCTACACCTTC.

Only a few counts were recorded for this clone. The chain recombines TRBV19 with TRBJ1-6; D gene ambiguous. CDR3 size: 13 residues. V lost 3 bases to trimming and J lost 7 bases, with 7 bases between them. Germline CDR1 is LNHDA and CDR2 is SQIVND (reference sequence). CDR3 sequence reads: CASSMARNSPLHF. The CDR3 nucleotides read TGTGCCAGTAGTATGGCCCGAAATTCACCCCTCCACTTT.

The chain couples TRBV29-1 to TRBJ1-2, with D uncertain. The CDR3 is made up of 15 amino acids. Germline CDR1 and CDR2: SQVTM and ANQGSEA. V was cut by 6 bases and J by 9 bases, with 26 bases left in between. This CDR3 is CSVSPAESGRGSYTF. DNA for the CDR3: TGCAGCGTCTCACCGGCAGAAAGTGGGAGAGGCAGCTACACCTTC.